The rows below give T cell receptor beta chains drawn from one sample of a study of shared clonotypes between healthy human individuals. TCRdb keeps only in-frame clones here, not all; method: immunoSEQ multiplex PCR. The sample contains 2 million or so clones, around 96% of which appear only once. The sample consisted of naive CD8+ T cells sorted from blood. These receptors were taken from a man between 18 and 35 years old in good health. The CDR3 runs from the conserved cysteine through the conserved F or W. The order of the fields is V gene, J gene, CDR3 protein.

TRBV6-5	TRBJ1-2	CASSPGGTPNYGYTF
TRBV4-1	TRBJ2-5	CASSQQRDGPQETQYF
TRBV4-3	TRBJ2-3	CASSQGLLDTQYF
TRBV6-5	TRBJ2-3	CASSLAGVPDTQYF
TRBV27	TRBJ1-1	CASSPGGENTEAFF
TRBV27	TRBJ1-3	CASSFIPLSGNTIYF
TRBV5-6	TRBJ2-3	CASSSSGSTDTQYF
TRBV9	TRBJ2-7	CASSPTSGGLPNEQYF
TRBV4-3	TRBJ1-2	CASSHVEGNYGYTF
TRBV29-1	TRBJ2-7	CSVELAERSSYEQYF
TRBV6-5	TRBJ2-7	CASSYRGVDYEQYF
TRBV27	TRBJ2-7	CAYDKSYEQYF
TRBV25-1	TRBJ1-2	CASSEVGGYGYTF
TRBV5-4	TRBJ1-4	CASSLDRGEEKLFF
TRBV11-2	TRBJ2-7	CASSFGGVTYEQYF
TRBV28	TRBJ2-2	CASSFRVPGELFF